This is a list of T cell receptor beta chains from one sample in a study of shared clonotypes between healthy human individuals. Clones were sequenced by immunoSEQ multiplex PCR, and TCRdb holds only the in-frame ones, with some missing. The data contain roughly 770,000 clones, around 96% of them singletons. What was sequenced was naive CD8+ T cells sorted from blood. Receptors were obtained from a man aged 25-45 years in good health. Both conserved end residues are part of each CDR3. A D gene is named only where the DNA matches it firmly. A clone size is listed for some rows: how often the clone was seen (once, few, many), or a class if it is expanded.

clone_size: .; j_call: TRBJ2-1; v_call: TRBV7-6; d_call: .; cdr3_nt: TGTGCCAGCAGCCTCCGGGGAGAGGTGGATGAGCAGTTCTTC; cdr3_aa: CASSLRGEVDEQFF
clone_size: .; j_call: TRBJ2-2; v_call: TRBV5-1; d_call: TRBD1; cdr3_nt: TGCGCCAGCACGGAACCCGGGACAGTAATGGGCGGGGAGCTGTTTTTT; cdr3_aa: CASTEPGTVMGGELFF
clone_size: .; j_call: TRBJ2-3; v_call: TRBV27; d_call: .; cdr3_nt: TGTGCCAGCAGTTCTGGATATACGCAGTATTTT; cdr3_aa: CASSSGYTQYF
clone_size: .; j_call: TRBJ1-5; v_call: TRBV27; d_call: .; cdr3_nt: TGTGCCAGCTCACCCTCCGGGGCTTGGCAGCCCCAGCATTTT; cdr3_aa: CASSPSGAWQPQHF
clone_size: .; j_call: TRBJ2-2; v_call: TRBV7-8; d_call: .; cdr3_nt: TGTGCCAGCAGCTTAGCCCCGGGGGTTAGGGCCGCCGGGGAGCTGTTTTTT; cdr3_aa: CASSLAPGVRAAGELFF
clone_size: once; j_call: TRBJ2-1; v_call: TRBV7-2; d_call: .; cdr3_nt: TGTGCCAGCAGCTTAGAGTACGATGAGCAGTTCTTC; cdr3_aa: CASSLEYDEQFF
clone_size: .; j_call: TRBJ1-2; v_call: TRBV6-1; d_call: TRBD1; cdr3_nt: TGTGCCAGCAGTGGACTGACAGGGGGCAACACCCAGAAAAACTATGGCTACACCTTC; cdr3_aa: CASSGLTGGNTQKNYGYTF
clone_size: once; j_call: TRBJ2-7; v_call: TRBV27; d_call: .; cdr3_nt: TGTGCCAGCAGTTACCGCCAGTCCTACGAGCAGTACTTC; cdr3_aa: CASSYRQSYEQYF
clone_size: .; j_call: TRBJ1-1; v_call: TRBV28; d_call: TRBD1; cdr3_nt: TGTGCCAGCAGTTTCCGGGACAGGGGTTTGAACACTGAAGCTTTCTTT; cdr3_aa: CASSFRDRGLNTEAFF
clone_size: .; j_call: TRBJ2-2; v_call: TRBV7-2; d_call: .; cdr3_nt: TGTGCCAGCAGCTTAAGGGCCGGGGAGCTGTTTTTT; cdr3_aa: CASSLRAGELFF
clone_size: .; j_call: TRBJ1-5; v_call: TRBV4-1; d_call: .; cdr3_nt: TGCGCCAGCAGCCAAGATTGGGGCAGCAGCAATCAGCCCCAGCATTTT; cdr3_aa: CASSQDWGSSNQPQHF
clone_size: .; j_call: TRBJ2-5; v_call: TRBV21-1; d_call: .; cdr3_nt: TGTGCCAGCATCCGCGGATGTCAAGAGACCCAGTACTTC; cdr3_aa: CASIRGCQETQYF
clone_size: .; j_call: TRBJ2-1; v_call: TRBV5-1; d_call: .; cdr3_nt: TGCGCCAGCAGCTTTTTCGGAACGGCACTCTCCTACAATGAGCAGTTCTTC; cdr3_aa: CASSFFGTALSYNEQFF
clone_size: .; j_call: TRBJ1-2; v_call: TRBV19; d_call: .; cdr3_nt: TGTGCCAGTAGTAACCCCTCCACCAGAGCGCATGGCTACACCTTC; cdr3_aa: CASSNPSTRAHGYTF
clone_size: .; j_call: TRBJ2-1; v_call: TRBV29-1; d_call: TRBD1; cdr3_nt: TGCAGCGTTGGGCCACAGGGGGCGAATGAGCAGTTCTTC; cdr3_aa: CSVGPQGANEQFF
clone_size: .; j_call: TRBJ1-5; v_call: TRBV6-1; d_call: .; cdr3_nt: TGTGCCAGCAGTGAAAAAGTGAGGGGTGTCGGACCCCAGCATTTT; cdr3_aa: CASSEKVRGVGPQHF
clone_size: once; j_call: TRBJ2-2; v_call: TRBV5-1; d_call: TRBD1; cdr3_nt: TGCGCCAGCAGCTTGGGACAGGGTCCGAACACCGGGGAGCTGTTTTTT; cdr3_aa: CASSLGQGPNTGELFF